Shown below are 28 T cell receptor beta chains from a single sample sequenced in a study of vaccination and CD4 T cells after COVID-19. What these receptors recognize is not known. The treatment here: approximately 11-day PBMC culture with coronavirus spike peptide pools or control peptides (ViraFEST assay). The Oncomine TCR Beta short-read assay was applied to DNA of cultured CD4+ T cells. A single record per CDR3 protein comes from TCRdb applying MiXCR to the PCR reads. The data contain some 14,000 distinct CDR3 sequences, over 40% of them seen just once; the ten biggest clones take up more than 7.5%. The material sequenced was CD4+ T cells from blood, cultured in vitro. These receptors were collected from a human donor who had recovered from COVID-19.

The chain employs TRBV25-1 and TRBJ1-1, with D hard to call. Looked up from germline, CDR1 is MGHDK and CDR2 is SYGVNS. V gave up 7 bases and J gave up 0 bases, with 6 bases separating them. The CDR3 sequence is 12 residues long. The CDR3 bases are TGTGCCAGCATGTCTGTGAACACTGAAGCTTTCTTT. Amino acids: CASMSVNTEAFF. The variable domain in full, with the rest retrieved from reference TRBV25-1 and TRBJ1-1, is EADIYQTPRYLVIGTGKKITLECSQTMGHDKMYWYQQDPGMELHLIHYSYGVNSTEKGDLSSESTVSRIRTEHFPLTLESARPSHTSQYLCASMSVNTEAFFGQGTRLTVV.

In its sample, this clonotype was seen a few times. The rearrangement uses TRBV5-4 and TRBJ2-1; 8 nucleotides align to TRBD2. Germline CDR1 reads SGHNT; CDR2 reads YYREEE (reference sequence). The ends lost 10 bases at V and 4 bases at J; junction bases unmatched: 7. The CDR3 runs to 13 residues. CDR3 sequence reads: CAAGGGGYNEQFF. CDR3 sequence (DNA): TGTGCCGCTGGGGGCGGGGGGTACAATGAGCAGTTCTTC.

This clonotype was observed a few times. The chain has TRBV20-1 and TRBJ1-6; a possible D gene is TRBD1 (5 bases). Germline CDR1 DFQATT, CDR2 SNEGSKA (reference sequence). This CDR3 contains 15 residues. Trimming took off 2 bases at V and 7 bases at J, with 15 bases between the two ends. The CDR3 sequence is CSARWGRYLNSPLHF. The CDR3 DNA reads TGCAGTGCTAGATGGGGCAGATACTTAAATTCACCCCTCCACTTT.

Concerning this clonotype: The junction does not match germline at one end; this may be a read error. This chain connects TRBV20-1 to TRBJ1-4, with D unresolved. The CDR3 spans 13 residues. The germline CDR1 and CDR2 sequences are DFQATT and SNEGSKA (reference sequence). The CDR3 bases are TGCAGTGCTAGAGAGGCCGTTAATGAAAAACCGTTTTTT. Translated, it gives CSAREAVNEKPFF.

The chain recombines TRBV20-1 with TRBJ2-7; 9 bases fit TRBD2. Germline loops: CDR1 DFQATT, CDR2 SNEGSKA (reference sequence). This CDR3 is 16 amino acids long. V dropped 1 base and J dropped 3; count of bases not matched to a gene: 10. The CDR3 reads CSARGGGLAGLYEQYF. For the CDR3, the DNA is TGCAGTGCTAGAGGGGGCGGGCTAGCGGGGCTCTACGAGCAGTACTTC.

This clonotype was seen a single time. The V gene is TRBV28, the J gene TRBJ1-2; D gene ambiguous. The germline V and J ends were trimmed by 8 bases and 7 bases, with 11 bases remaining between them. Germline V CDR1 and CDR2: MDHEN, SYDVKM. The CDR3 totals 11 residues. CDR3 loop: CASGSVSGYTF. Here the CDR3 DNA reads TGTGCCAGCGGGTCTGTAAGTGGCTACACCTTC.

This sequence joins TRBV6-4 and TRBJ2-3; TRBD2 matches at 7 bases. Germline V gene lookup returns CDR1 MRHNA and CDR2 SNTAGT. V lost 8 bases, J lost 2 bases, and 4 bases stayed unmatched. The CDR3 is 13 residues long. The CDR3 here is CASGAGHTDTQYF. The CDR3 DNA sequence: TGTGCCAGCGGAGCGGGGCACACAGATACGCAGTATTTT.

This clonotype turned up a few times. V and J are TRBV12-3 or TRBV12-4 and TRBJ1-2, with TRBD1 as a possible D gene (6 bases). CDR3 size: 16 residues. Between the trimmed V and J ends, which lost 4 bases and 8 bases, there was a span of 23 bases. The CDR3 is CASSSWPGQGIWGYTF. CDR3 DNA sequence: TGTGCCAGCAGTTCATGGCCAGGGCAGGGGATTTGGGGCTACACCTTC.

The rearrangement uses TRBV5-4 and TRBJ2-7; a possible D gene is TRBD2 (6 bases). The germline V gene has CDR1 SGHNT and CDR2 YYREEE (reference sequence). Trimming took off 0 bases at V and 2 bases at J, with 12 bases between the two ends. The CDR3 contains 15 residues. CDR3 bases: TGTGCCAGCAGCTTGGTTGGGACTGGTACCTACGAGCAGTACTTC. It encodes CASSLVGTGTYEQYF.

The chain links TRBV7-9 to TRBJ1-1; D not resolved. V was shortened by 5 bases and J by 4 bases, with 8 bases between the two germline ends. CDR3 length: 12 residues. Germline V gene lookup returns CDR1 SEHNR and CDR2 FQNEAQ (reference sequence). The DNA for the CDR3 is TGTGCCAGCAGCCGAGCCGGCACTGAAGCTTTCTTT. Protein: CASSRAGTEAFF.

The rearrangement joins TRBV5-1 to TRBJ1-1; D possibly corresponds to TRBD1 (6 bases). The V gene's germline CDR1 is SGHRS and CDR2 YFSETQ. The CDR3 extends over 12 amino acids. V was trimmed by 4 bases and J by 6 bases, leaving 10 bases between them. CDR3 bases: TGCGCCAGCAGCGGGTCAGGGGCTGAAGCTTTCTTT. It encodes CASSGSGAEAFF.

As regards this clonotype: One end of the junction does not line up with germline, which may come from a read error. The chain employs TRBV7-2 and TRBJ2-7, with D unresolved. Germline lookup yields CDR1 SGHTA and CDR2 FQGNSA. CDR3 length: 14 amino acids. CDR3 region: CASSLGHSSYGQYF. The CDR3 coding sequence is TGTGCCAGCAGCTTAGGTCACAGTTCATACGGGCAGTACTTC.

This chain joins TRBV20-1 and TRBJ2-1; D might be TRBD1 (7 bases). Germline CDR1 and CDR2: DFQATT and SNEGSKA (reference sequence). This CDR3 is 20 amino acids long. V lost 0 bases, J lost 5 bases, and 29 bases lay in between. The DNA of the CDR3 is TGCAGTGCTAGAGATCGTGCCCTGACTAGTTTTAGGGGGCTGAACAATGAGCAGTTCTTC. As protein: CSARDRALTSFRGLNNEQFF.

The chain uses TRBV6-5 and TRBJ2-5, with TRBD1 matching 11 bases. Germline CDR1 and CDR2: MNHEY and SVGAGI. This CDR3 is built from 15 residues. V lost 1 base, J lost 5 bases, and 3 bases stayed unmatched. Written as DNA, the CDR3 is TGTGCCAGCAGTTACTGGACAGGGGGCTGGGAGACCCAGTACTTC. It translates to CASSYWTGGWETQYF.

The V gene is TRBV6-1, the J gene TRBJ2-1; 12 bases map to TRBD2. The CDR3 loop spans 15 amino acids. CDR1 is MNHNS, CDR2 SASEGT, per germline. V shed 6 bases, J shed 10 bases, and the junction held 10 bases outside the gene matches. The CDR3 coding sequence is TGTGCCAGCAGCCTAGCGGGAGGGCCTCTGAGCGAGCAGTTCTTC. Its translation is CASSLAGGPLSEQFF.

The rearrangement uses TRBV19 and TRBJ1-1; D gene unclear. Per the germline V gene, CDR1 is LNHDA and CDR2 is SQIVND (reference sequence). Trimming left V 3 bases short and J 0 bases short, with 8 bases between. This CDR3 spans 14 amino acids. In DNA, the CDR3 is TGTGCCAGTAGTATTTATCCGATGAACACTGAAGCTTTCTTT. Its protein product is CASSIYPMNTEAFF.

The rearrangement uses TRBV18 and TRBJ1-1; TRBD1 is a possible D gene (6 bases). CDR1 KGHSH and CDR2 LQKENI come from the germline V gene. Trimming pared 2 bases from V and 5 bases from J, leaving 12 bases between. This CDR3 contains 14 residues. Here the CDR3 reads CASSPNRERTEAFF. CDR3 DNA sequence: TGTGCCAGCTCACCAAACAGGGAGAGGACTGAAGCTTTCTTT.

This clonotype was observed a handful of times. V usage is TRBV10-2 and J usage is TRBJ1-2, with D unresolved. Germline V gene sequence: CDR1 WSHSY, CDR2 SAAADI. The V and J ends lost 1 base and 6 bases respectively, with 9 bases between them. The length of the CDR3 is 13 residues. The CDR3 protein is CASSEYMTDGYTF. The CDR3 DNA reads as TGCGCCAGCAGTGAGTATATGACTGATGGCTACACCTTC.

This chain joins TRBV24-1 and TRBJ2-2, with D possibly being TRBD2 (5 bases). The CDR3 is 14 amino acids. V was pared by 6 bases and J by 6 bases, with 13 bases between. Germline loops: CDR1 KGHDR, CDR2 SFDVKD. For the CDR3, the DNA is TGTGCCACCAGTCCCTGGTATAGCGCCGGGGAGCTGTTTTTT. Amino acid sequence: CATSPWYSAGELFF.

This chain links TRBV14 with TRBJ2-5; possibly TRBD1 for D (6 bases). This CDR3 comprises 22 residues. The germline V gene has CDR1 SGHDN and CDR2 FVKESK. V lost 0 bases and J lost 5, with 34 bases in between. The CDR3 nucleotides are TGTGCCAGCAGCCAAGATCATAGTTATGGGAACAGGGTATGGGTTTGTATGGAGACCCAGTACTTC. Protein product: CASSQDHSYGNRVWVCMETQYF. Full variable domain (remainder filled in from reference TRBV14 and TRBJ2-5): EAGVTQFPSHSVIEKGQTVTLRCDPISGHDNLYWYRRVMGKEIKFLLHFVKESKQDESGMPNNRFLAERTGGTYSTLKVQPAELEDSGVYFCASSQDHSYGNRVWVCMETQYFGPGTRLLVL.

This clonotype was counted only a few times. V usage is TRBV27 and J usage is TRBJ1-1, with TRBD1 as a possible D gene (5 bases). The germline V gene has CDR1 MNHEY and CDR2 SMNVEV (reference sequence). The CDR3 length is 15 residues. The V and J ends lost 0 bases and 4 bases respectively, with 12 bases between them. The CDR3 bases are TGTGCCAGCAGTTTATCGGCCCCGAGGGGCACTGAAGCTTTCTTT. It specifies CASSLSAPRGTEAFF.

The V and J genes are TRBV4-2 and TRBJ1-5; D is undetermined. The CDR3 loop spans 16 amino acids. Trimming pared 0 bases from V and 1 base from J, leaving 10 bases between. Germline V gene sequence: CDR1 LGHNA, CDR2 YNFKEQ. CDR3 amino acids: CASSQDLLQSNQPQHF. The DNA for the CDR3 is TGTGCCAGCAGCCAAGATCTGCTGCAGAGCAATCAGCCCCAGCATTTT.

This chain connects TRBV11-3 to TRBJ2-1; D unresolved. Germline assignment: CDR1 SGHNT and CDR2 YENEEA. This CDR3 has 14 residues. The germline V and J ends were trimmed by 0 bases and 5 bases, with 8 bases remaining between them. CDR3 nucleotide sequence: TGTGCCAGCAGCTTAGATCTGGCCAACAATGAGCAGTTCTTC. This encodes CASSLDLANNEQFF.

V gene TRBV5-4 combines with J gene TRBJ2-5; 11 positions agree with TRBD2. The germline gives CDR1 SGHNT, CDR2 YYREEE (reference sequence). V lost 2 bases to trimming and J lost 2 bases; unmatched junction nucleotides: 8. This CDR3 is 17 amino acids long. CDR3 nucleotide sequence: TGTGCCAGCAGCTTTGTTGTTTTAGCGGGGGGGCAAGAGACCCAGTACTTC. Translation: CASSFVVLAGGQETQYF.

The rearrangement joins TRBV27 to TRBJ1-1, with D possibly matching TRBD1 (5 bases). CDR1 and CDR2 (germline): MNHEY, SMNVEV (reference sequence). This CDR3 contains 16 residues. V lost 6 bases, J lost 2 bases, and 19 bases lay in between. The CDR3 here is CASSTGLRKRNTEAFF. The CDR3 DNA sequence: TGTGCCAGCAGCACGGGACTGAGAAAGAGAAACACTGAAGCTTTCTTT.

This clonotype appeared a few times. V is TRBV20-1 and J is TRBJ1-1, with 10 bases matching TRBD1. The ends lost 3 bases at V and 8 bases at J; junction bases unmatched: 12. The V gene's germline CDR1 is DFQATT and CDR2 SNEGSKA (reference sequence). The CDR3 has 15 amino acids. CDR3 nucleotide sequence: TGCAGTGCTAGGTTGAACCCGGGACAGGGGTCCGAAGCTTTCTTT. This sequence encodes CSARLNPGQGSEAFF.

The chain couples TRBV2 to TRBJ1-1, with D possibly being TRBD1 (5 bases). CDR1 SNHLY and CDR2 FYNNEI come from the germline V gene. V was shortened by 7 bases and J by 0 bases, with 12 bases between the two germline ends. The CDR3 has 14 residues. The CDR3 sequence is CASMNRGLNTEAFF. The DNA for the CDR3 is TGTGCCAGCATGAACCGGGGCCTGAACACTGAAGCTTTCTTT. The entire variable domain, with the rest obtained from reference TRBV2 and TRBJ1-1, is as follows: EPEVTQTPSHQVTQMGQEVILRCVPISNHLYFYWYRQILGQKVEFLVSFYNNEISEKSEIFDDQFSVERPDGSNFTLKIRSTKLEDSAMYFCASMNRGLNTEAFFGQGTRLTVV.

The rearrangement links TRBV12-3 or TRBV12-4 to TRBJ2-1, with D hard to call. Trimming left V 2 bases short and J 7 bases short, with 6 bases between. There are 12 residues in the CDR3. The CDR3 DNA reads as TGTGCCAGCAGTTTACTAAGGAATGAGCAGTTCTTC. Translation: CASSLLRNEQFF.